This is a list of T cell receptor beta chains from one sample in a study of T cells in Graves' hyperthyroidism and ophthalmopathy. TCRdb processed the multiplex PCR reads anew with MiXCR; each CDR3 protein has one entry. In the table there are over 45,000 distinct CDR3 sequences, roughly 49% of which are singletons. Source material: blood. All receptors derive from a woman under 40 with Graves' ophthalmopathy. Each CDR3 is given with its conserved first and last residue. Fields, in order: D gene, V gene, J gene, clone size, CDR3 protein, CDR3 DNA. D genes are given only for firm matches. Only part of the rows carry a size: once, few, many, or a class if the clone is expanded.

>TRBD1|TRBV6-1|TRBJ1-5|few
CASSDKYTGADQPQHF
TGTGCCAGCAGCGATAAATATACAGGGGCTGATCAGCCCCAGCATTTT
>.|TRBV18|TRBJ2-5|.
CASSPLTAALKETQYF
TGTGCCAGCTCGCCCCTCACAGCCGCTCTGAAAGAGACCCAGTACTTC
>TRBD1|TRBV10-1|TRBJ1-2|.
CASSESGDRDYGYTF
TGCGCCAGCAGTGAGTCTGGGGACAGGGACTATGGCTACACCTTC
>TRBD1|TRBV5-6|TRBJ2-7|.
CASSLGTDYEQYF
TGTGCCAGCAGTCTCGGGACAGACTACGAGCAGTACTTC
>.|TRBV28|TRBJ1-5|many
CASSTPTSNQPQHF
TGTGCCAGCAGTACACCCACTTCGAATCAGCCCCAGCATTTT
>.|TRBV7-9|TRBJ2-1|many
CASSQDYGHNEQFF
TGTGCCAGCAGCCAAGATTACGGCCACAATGAGCAGTTCTTC
>.|TRBV28|TRBJ2-3|many
CASSLARNTQYF
TGTGCCAGCAGTTTAGCGCGGAATACGCAGTATTTT
>TRBD2|TRBV10-2|TRBJ2-1|.
CASQDRTSGSSSFNEQSF
TGCGCCAGCCAAGATCGGACTAGCGGTTCAAGCTCCTTCAACGAGCAGTCCTTC
>TRBD1|TRBV4-1|TRBJ1-6|.
CASSPRTGGNSPLHF
TGCGCCAGCAGCCCCCGGACAGGGGGCAATTCACCCCTCCACTTT
>TRBD2|TRBV2|TRBJ2-1|.
CASRTSGVSWDEQFF
TGTGCCAGCAGGACTAGCGGGGTCAGCTGGGATGAGCAGTTCTTC